Below are 29 T cell receptor beta chains sequenced from a single sample in a study of cytomegalovirus exposure and HLA in healthy donors. 13 Jbeta primers and 60 Vbeta primers were used for the PCR. The method was immunoSEQ multiplex PCR; TCRdb's version includes in-frame clones alone and lacks a portion of them. The sample has some 110,000 clones, less than 80% seen once. Sample: PBMCs. These receptors all stem from a young woman in good health and CMV-seronegative.

V gene TRBV7-8 combines with J gene TRBJ1-5, with a tentative D call TRBD1 (5 bases). Germline V gene sequence: CDR1 SGHVS, CDR2 FQNEAQ. This CDR3 has 14 amino acids. Trimming removed 3 bases from V and 0 bases from J, with 6 bases in between. The CDR3 DNA follows: TGTGCCAGCAGCTTGGACATTAGCAATCAGCCCCAGCATTTT. Amino acids: CASSLDISNQPQHF.

This clone was detected only once. This sequence joins TRBV6-4 and TRBJ1-2; a weak D match, TRBD1 (6 bases). V was clipped by 0 bases and J by 3 bases, with 17 bases between them. The CDR3 covers 17 residues. Looked up from germline, CDR1 is MRHNA and CDR2 is SNTAGT. The CDR3 sequence is CASSDSKRQGSYYGYTF. CDR3 nucleotide sequence: TGTGCCAGCAGTGACTCGAAAAGGCAGGGGTCGTACTATGGCTACACCTTC.

This chain links TRBV5-8 with TRBJ1-1; TRBD1 matches at 8 bases. Germline values: CDR1 SGHTS, CDR2 YDEGEE. The CDR3 is 14 amino acids. Trimming removed 4 bases from V and 1 base from J; junction bases left unmatched: 3. The CDR3 reads CASSRDRRNTEAFF. The CDR3 nucleotides read TGTGCCAGCAGCCGGGACAGGCGGAACACTGAAGCTTTCTTT.

J is TRBJ2-1 and V is TRBV4-3, with 8 bases aligning to TRBD2. J gave up 5 bases and V 1 base, and 1 base lay outside the gene matches. This CDR3 is built from 14 residues. Germline V lookup: CDR1 LGHNA, CDR2 YSLEER. CDR3 nucleotide sequence: TGCGCCAGCAGCCAAGTTAGCGGGAACAATGAGCAGTTCTTC. This codes for CASSQVSGNNEQFF.

In this sample, this clone turned up a few times. The chain recombines TRBV18 with TRBJ2-3; D gene uncertain. The CDR3 sequence is 13 residues long. V lost 3 bases, J lost 2 bases, and 6 bases lay in between. In germline, CDR1 is KGHSH, CDR2 LQKENI. CDR3 sequence (DNA): TGTGCCAGCTCACCGAGCGTCACAGATACGCAGTATTTT. It codes for CASSPSVTDTQYF.

V and J are TRBV2 and TRBJ2-7, with 10 nucleotides matching TRBD2. Germline CDR1 reads SNHLY; CDR2 reads FYNNEI. Losses at the gene ends were 6 bases for V and 3 bases for J; bases not matched to a gene: 5. The CDR3 sequence is 14 residues long. The CDR3 is CASSQGLAVYEQYF. The CDR3 nucleotides are TGTGCCAGCAGCCAAGGACTAGCGGTCTACGAGCAGTACTTC.

Written as DNA, the CDR3 is TGCGCCAGCAGCCAAGACCTCCCAGGACAAGGGAGAAACACCATATATTTT. Translated: CASSQDLPGQGRNTIYF. The chain links TRBV4-3 to TRBJ1-3, with D perhaps TRBD1 (5 bases). V was trimmed by 0 bases and J by 5 bases, leaving 17 bases between them. CDR3 length: 17 amino acids. Germline V gene sequence: CDR1 LGHNA, CDR2 YSLEER.

The chain recombines TRBV2 with TRBJ2-2; TRBD2 matches 10 bases. V shed 4 bases and J 5 bases; nucleotides not matched to a gene: 7. CDR3 length equals 16 residues. The germline CDR1 and CDR2 sequences are SNHLY and FYNNEI. The CDR3 bases are TGTGCCAGCAGTGTGTTAGCGGGAGGAGGTACCGGGGAGCTGTTTTTT. It encodes CASSVLAGGGTGELFF.

This rearrangement joins TRBV11-2 to TRBJ2-2; D is undetermined. Looked up from germline, CDR1 is SGHAT and CDR2 is FQNNGV. V gave up 7 bases and J gave up 0 bases, with 12 bases separating them. This CDR3 has 15 residues. CDR3 amino acids: CASNPVLANTGELFF. The DNA for the CDR3 is TGTGCCAGCAACCCGGTCTTGGCGAACACCGGGGAGCTGTTTTTT.

This chain links TRBV4-2 with TRBJ2-5; no reliable D call. V was shortened by 0 bases and J by 6 bases, with 11 bases between the two germline ends. There are 14 residues in the CDR3. CDR1 is LGHNA, CDR2 YNFKEQ, per germline. In DNA form, the CDR3 reads TGTGCCAGCAGCCAAGATGGGCCCGGCCAGACCCAGTACTTC. Amino acid sequence: CASSQDGPGQTQYF.

The chain has TRBV7-8 and TRBJ1-1; weak D call: TRBD1 (6 bases). Germline V gene data show CDR1 as SGHVS and CDR2 as FQNEAQ. Trimming left V 6 bases short and J 4 bases short, with 21 bases between. The CDR3 spans 16 residues. In DNA, the CDR3 is TGTGCCAGCAGTTCCCCTCGGGACAAAAAAATCACTGAAGCTTTCTTT. It yields the protein CASSSPRDKKITEAFF.

This chain links TRBV10-2 with TRBJ1-2, with D maybe TRBD1 (6 bases). The germline gives CDR1 WSHSY, CDR2 SAAADI. Trimming shortened V by 10 bases and J by 6 bases, and 12 bases separated the two germline ends. The CDR3 is 11 residues long. The chain's CDR3 is CATLGGNGYTF. CDR3 DNA sequence: TGCGCCACCCTAGGGGGTAATGGCTACACCTTC.

This clone was detected a few times. The chain couples TRBV2 to TRBJ2-7; 9 bases line up with TRBD1. V lost 6 bases to trimming and J lost 5 bases; unmatched junction nucleotides: 8. From germline, CDR1 is SNHLY and CDR2 FYNNEI. This CDR3 is built from 14 residues. CDR3 amino acids: CASRATGGGHEQYF. CDR3 DNA: TGTGCCAGCAGGGCTACAGGGGGCGGACACGAGCAGTACTTC.

This clone was counted only a few times. The chain links TRBV9 to TRBJ2-1, with no clear D. The CDR3 consists of 11 residues. Germline CDR1 SGDLS, CDR2 YYNGEE. The V and J ends lost 1 base and 8 bases respectively, with 4 bases between them. The CDR3 bases are TGTGCCAGCAGCGTACTCGATGAGCAGTTCTTC. As protein: CASSVLDEQFF.

The chain is built from TRBV5-6 and TRBJ2-5; D ambiguous. The closer fit of TRBJ2-7 to the DNA end suggests the J call may be wrong. Germline lookup yields CDR1 SGHDT and CDR2 YYEEEE. The CDR3 length is 11 residues. The CDR3 sequence: CASSYSYEQYF. The CDR3 DNA follows: TGTGCCAGCAGCTACTCCTACGAGCAGTACTTC.

This clone turned up a few times. The chain employs TRBV7-2 and TRBJ2-5; 9 bases are shared with TRBD1. CDR1 and CDR2 (germline): SGHTA, FQGNSA. This CDR3 spans 18 amino acids. With 11 bases clipped from V and 0 bases from J, the junction kept 19 bases outside the gene matches. DNA for the CDR3: TGTGCCTCCAGGGCGGGACAGGGAATTCTGCGGAACCAAGAGACCCAGTACTTC. This codes for CASRAGQGILRNQETQYF. Full variable domain (remainder filled in from reference TRBV7-2 and TRBJ2-5): GAGVSQSPSNKVTEKGKDVELRCDPISGHTALYWYRQSLGQGLEFLIYFQGNSAPDKSGLPSDRFSAERTGGSVSTLTIQRTQQEDSAVYLCASRAGQGILRNQETQYFGPGTRLLVL.

The chain carries TRBV7-8 and TRBJ1-4; the D is unclear. Germline V gene sequence: CDR1 SGHVS, CDR2 FQNEAQ. V lost 1 base, J lost 10 bases, and 10 bases lay in between. The CDR3 covers 13 residues. The CDR3 spells CASSLGGEIKLFF. The CDR3 nucleotides are TGTGCCAGCAGCTTAGGCGGTGAGATAAAACTGTTTTTT.

Note on this clone: The junction differs from germline at one of its ends, possibly a read error. The rearrangement links TRBV6-1 to TRBJ1-1; no reliable D call. The CDR3 consists of 15 residues. Germline values: CDR1 MNHNS, CDR2 SASEGT. The DNA for the CDR3 is TGTGCCAGCAGTGAATCTAGCGTTTTGAAGACTGAAGCTTTCTTT. Its translation: CASSESSVLKTEAFF.

The chain employs TRBV19 and TRBJ1-1; TRBD1 agrees at 9 bases. Germline values: CDR1 LNHDA, CDR2 SQIVND (reference sequence). CDR3 length: 11 amino acids. After removal of 11 bases from V and 11 bases from J, the junction contained 9 bases not matched to a gene. CDR3 coding DNA: TGTGCCTCAAAGGGACAGGGCTTGGCTTTCTTT. The encoded protein is CASKGQGLAFF.

This chain joins TRBV28 and TRBJ1-2; D possibly corresponds to TRBD1 (5 bases). Germline values: CDR1 MDHEN, CDR2 SYDVKM. The V gene lost 5 bases and the J gene lost 0 bases, with 19 bases spanning the gap. The CDR3 is 17 amino acids. The CDR3 DNA sequence: TGTGCCAGCAGTCTACTTTCGGACACTTTAGCTAACTATGGCTACACCTTC. Its protein product is CASSLLSDTLANYGYTF.

This chain connects TRBV6-1 to TRBJ1-1; TRBD1 matches 7 bases. CDR1 is MNHNS and CDR2 is SASEGT in the germline V gene. The CDR3 is made up of 15 amino acids. The V and J ends lost 6 bases and 2 bases, in that order; junction bases with no gene match: 9. For the CDR3, the DNA is TGTGCCAGCAGGTCCGGAGGGGGCCAAAACACTGAAGCTTTCTTT. Translation: CASRSGGGQNTEAFF.

The V call is TRBV13, the J call TRBJ1-2; D unresolved. Germline V gene lookup returns CDR1 PRHDT and CDR2 FYEKMQ (reference sequence). Between the trimmed V and J ends, which lost 0 bases and 0 bases, there was a span of 8 bases. This CDR3 comprises 15 residues. CDR3 region: CASSLGAEPNYGYTF. Written as DNA, the CDR3 is TGTGCCAGCAGCTTAGGGGCAGAACCTAACTATGGCTACACCTTC.

This clone was detected only a few times. At one boundary the junction diverges from the germline segment, which might be a read error. The chain links TRBV7-7 to TRBJ2-7; D call uncertain. CDR3 length: 15 amino acids. Per germline, CDR1 SSHAT and CDR2 FNYEAQ (reference sequence). The CDR3 reads CASSLALEMSYEQYF. CDR3 DNA sequence: TGTGCTAGCAGCTTAGCACTTGAGATGTCGTACGAGCAGTACTTC.

Points on this clone: At one of its ends the junction is not consistent with the germline gene, which may arise from a read error. This chain uses TRBV2 with TRBJ2-3, with TRBD1 matching over 7 bases. Germline V gene lookup returns CDR1 SNHLY and CDR2 FYNNEI. This CDR3 is 15 amino acids long. The CDR3: CASREGAIFTDTQYF. The DNA for the CDR3 is TGTGCCAGCCGTGAGGGGGCTATCTTCACAGATACGCAGTATTTT.

The CDR3 sequence: CASSETGTSPYNEQFF. CDR3 in DNA: TGTGCCAGCAGTGAAACCGGGACTAGTCCCTACAATGAGCAGTTCTTC. The V gene is TRBV6-1, the J gene TRBJ2-1, with 8 bases that match TRBD2. Trimming removed 2 bases from V and 2 bases from J; junction bases left unmatched: 5. This CDR3 has 16 residues. CDR1 is MNHNS and CDR2 is SASEGT in the germline V gene.

J is TRBJ2-2 and V is TRBV10-2, with 9 bases fitting TRBD2. The CDR3 extends over 14 amino acids. V shed 11 bases, J shed 6 bases, and the junction held 10 bases outside the gene matches. Germline V gene lookup returns CDR1 WSHSY and CDR2 SAAADI. The chain's CDR3 is CAATSGGISGELFF. DNA of the CDR3: TGCGCCGCGACTAGCGGAGGTATTTCCGGGGAGCTGTTTTTT.

The chain couples TRBV2 to TRBJ2-2; weak D call: TRBD1 (6 bases). Germline V CDR1 and CDR2: SNHLY, FYNNEI. CDR3 length: 15 amino acids. V lost 5 bases, J lost 0 bases, and 10 bases lay in between. The CDR3 sequence: CASSPQGSNTGELFF. In DNA form, the CDR3 reads TGTGCCAGCAGTCCCCAGGGGTCGAACACCGGGGAGCTGTTTTTT.

The rearrangement uses TRBV4-1 and TRBJ2-7; no reliable D call. CDR1 MGHRA and CDR2 YSYEKL come from the germline V gene. The CDR3 contains 16 residues. Between the trimmed V and J ends, which lost 1 base and 4 bases, there was a span of 17 bases. In nucleotides, the CDR3 is TGCGCCAGCAGCCAAGTCCTCGAGGATGTCTGGTACGAGCAGTACTTC. Amino acid sequence: CASSQVLEDVWYEQYF.

The genes are TRBV7-9 and TRBJ2-6; D gene unclear. Germline CDR1 reads SEHNR; CDR2 reads FQNEAQ (reference sequence). The V end was cut by 1 base, the J end by 1 base, with 11 bases between. The CDR3 is 17 residues long. The CDR3 DNA follows: TGTGCCAGCAGCTTAGGTGGCCTTCCATCTGGGGCCAACGTCCTGACTTTC. Its translation: CASSLGGLPSGANVLTF.